This T cell receptor (beta chain) was sequenced in a study of blood T cell repertoires in COVID-19. On the study more broadly: Italy, Spain and the United States were the sources of the convalescent and acute COVID-19 samples. Sources were T cells, B-cell-depleted T cells, or PBMCs; the material itself was cDNA or gDNA.

This CDR3 has 17 amino acids. The trim removed 5 bases at V and 0 bases at J, leaving 9 bases unmatched. The germline gives CDR1 LNHDA, CDR2 SQIVND (reference sequence). Original handling: The authors estimated nucleated cell counts from reference gene primer amplification. The data were produced by immunoSEQ multiplex PCR, yet TCRdb's version contains in-frame clones alone and is incomplete. V and J calls plus clone size are reproduced from that table; the DNA served to infer D and trimming. The sample has roughly 87,000 clones; 84% are singletons. This chain uses TRBV19 with TRBJ2-7; 11 bases match TRBD2. Material for sequencing was peripheral blood. The clonotype was recovered from a woman aged 55-69 years with acute or convalescent COVID-19. CDR3 protein: CASSGTSGEPSSYEQYF. The CDR3 nucleotides read TGTGCCAGTAGTGGGACTAGCGGCGAACCTTCCTCCTACGAGCAGTACTTC.